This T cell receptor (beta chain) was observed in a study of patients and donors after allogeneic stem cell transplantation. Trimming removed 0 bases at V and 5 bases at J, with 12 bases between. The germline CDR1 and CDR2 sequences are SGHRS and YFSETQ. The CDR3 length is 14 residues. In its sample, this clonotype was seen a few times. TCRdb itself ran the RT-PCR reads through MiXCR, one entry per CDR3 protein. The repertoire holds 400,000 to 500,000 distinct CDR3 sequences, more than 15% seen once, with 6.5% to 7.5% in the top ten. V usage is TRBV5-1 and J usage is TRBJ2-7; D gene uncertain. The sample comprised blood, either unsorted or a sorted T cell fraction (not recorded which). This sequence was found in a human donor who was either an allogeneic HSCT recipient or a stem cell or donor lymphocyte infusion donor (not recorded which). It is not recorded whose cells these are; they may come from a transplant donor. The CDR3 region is CASSLAAVGHEQYF. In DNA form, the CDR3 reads TGCGCCAGCAGCTTGGCGGCAGTAGGCCACGAGCAGTACTTC.